The entry below describes one T cell receptor beta chain. The germline V gene encodes CDR1 SGHKS and CDR2 YYEKEE (reference sequence). V shed 2 bases and J shed 1 base, with 7 bases lying between them. The CDR3 extends over 14 amino acids. Sequencing used immunoSEQ multiplex PCR; TCRdb keeps in-frame clones, though not all of them. The profile shows about 57,000 clones, around 87% of them singletons. This specimen comes from a study of T cell responses to AZD1222 COVID-19 vaccine. Across the study: Pooled together were second doses at about 4 or about 12 weeks.

The sequence was obtained from an adult in good health. V and J are TRBV5-5 and TRBJ1-3, with D unclear. The sample in question was peripheral blood, obtained on day 0 of AZD1222 vaccination. As DNA, the CDR3 is TGTGCCAGCAGCTTCGAGCCATCTGGAAACACCATATATTTT. The encoded protein is CASSFEPSGNTIYF. Full variable domain (remainder filled in from reference TRBV5-5 and TRBJ1-3): DAGVTQSPTHLIKTRGQQVTLRCSPISGHKSVSWYQQVLGQGPQFIFQYYEKEERGRGNFPDRFSARQFPNYSSELNVNALLLGDSALYLCASSFEPSGNTIYFGEGSWLTVV.